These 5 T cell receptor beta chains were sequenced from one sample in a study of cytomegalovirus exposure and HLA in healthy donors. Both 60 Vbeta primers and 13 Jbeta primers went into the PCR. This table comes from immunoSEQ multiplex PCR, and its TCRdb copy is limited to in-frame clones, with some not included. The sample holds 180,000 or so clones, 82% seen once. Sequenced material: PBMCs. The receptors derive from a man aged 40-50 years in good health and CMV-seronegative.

The CDR3 coding sequence is TGCGCCAGCAGCTTGCTGACTTTTATGAACACTGAAGCTTTCTTT. Protein: CASSLLTFMNTEAFF. The chain recombines TRBV5-1 with TRBJ1-1; no clear D gene. V lost 1 base to trimming and J lost 0 bases, with 10 bases between them. The CDR3 has 15 residues. CDR1 SGHRS and CDR2 YFSETQ come from the germline V gene.

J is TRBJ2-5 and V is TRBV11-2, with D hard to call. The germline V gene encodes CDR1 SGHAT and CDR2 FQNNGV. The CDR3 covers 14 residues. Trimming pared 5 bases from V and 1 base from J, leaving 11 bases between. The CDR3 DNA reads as TGTGCCAGCAGCCCCCCGACAATCCAAGAGACCCAGTACTTC. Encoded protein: CASSPPTIQETQYF.

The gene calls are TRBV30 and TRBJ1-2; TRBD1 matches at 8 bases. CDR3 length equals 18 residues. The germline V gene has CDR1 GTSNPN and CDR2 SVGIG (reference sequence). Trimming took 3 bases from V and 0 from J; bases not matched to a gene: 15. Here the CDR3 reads CAWSSLDRATIANYGYTF. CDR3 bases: TGTGCCTGGAGCTCCCTGGACAGGGCAACTATAGCTAACTATGGCTACACCTTC.

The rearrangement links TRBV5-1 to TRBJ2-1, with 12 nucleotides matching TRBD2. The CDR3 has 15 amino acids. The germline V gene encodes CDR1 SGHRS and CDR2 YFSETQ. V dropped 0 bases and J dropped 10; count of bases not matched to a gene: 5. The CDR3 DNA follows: TGCGCCAGCAGCTTGGGACTAGCGGGAGTAAAGGAGCAGTTCTTC. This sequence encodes CASSLGLAGVKEQFF.

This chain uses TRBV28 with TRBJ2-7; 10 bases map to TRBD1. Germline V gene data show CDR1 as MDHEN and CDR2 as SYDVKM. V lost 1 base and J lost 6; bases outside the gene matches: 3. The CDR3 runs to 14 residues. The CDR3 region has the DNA TGTGCCAGCAGTTTATTGGGACAGGGGACCGAGCAGTACTTC. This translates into CASSLLGQGTEQYF.